This section outlines one T cell receptor (beta chain) sequence together with its context. Germline-derived CDR1 and CDR2 are LGHNA and YSLEER. Trimming stripped 2 bases from V and 4 bases from J, with 16 bases between. This CDR3 has 16 residues. Molecules of cDNA were individually given unique molecular identifiers that were attached to them. Via MiXCR, TCRdb re-called the 5' RACE reads, giving one row per CDR3 protein. The table lists 74,000 or so distinct CDR3 sequences, 13% of them singletons. This entry is derived from a study of early T cells in non-severe SARS-CoV-2 infection. Study at large: Sequenced material consisted of bulk RNA (from unsorted whole blood), and chains were unpaired.

Sequencing was performed on whole blood. The chain employs TRBV4-3 and TRBJ2-3, with D maybe TRBD2 (6 bases). The sequence derives from an adult who was a healthcare worker with PCR-confirmed SARS-CoV-2 infection or an uninfected control (not recorded which). Written as DNA, the CDR3 is TGCGCCAGCAGCCAACAAACCGGGGGATCGGCAGATACGCAGTATTTT. It codes for CASSQQTGGSADTQYF.